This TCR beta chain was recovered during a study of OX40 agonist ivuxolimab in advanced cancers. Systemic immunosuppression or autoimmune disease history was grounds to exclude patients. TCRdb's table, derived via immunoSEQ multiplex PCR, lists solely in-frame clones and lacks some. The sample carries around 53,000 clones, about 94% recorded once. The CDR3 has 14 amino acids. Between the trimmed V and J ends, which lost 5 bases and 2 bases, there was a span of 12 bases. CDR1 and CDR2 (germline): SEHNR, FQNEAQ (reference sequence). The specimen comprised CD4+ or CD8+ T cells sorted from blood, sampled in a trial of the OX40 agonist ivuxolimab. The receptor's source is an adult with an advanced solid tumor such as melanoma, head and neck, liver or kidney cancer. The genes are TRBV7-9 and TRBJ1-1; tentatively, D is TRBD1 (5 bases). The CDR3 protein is CASSDPGLNTEAFF. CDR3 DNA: TGTGCCAGCAGCGATCCGGGACTAAACACTGAAGCTTTCTTT.